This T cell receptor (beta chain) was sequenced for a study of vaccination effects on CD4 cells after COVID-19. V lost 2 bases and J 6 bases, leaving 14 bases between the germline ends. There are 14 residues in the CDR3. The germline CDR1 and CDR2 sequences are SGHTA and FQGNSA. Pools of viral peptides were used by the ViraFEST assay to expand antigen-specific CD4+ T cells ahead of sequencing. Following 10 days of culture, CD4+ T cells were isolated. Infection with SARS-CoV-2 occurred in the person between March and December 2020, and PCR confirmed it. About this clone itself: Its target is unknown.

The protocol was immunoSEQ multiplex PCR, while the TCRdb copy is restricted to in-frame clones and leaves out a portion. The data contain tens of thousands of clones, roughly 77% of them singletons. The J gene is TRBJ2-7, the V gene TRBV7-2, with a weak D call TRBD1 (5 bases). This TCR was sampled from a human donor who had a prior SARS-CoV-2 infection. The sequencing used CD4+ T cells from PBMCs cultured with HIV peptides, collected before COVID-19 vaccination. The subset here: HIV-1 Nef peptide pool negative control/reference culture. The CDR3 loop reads CASSLRVRVREQYF. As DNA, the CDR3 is TGTGCCAGCAGCTTAAGGGTCAGGGTACGCGAGCAGTACTTC.